The clone carrying this T cell receptor (beta chain) was seen only once. Its specificity is not known. The PCR made use of 60 Vbeta and 13 Jbeta primers. The repertoire was sequenced with immunoSEQ multiplex PCR; TCRdb's copy has only in-frame clones and lacks some. This table has nearly 110,000 clones, roughly 80% appearing once. This entry comes from a study of cytomegalovirus exposure and HLA in healthy donors. Study outcomes and limitations: When the data were analyzed later, several of the most significant clusters appeared to be linked to common viral pathogens.

This cohort consisted of healthy bone marrow donors. Although they were nominally healthy when sampled, donors likely had unrecorded immune exposures. V shed 10 bases and J shed 5 bases, with 15 bases lying between them. From germline, CDR1 is MNHNS and CDR2 SASEGT. The CDR3 loop spans 13 amino acids. This clonotype was obtained from a man aged 30-40 years in good health and CMV-seropositive. The J gene is TRBJ2-1, the V gene TRBV6-1, with D maybe TRBD2 (5 bases). The sequencing input was PBMCs. This CDR3 reads CANGVWGNNEQFF. The CDR3 coding sequence is TGTGCCAACGGGGTATGGGGTAACAATGAGCAGTTCTTC.